The T cell receptor (beta chain) described here comes from a study of T cell responses to AZD1222 COVID-19 vaccine. Overall study findings and caveats: Donors were mostly white British, more females; clonal diversity possibly underestimated. After two AZD1222 doses, spike-specific TCR breadth and depth rose versus day 0. Distributed over spike, vaccine-associated CD4 TCRs predominated at 160-218 and 743-854.

The table came from immunoSEQ multiplex PCR; TCRdb's copy has only in-frame clones and leaves some out. The sample lists some 140,000 clones, nearly 95% occurring once. A remark on this clone: As yet, its antigen is unknown.

The sample consisted of peripheral blood, taken on day 0 of AZD1222 vaccination. This receptor was taken from an adult in good health.

CDR3 amino acids: CASSAQGGSYEQYF. The DNA of the CDR3 is TGTGCCAGCAGCGCCCAGGGAGGGTCCTACGAGCAGTACTTC. V gene TRBV9 combines with J gene TRBJ2-7; TRBD2 aligns across 7 bases. The CDR3 extends over 14 amino acids. CDR1 is SGDLS, CDR2 YYNGEE, per germline. J lost 1 base, V lost 3 bases, and 4 bases had no gene match.